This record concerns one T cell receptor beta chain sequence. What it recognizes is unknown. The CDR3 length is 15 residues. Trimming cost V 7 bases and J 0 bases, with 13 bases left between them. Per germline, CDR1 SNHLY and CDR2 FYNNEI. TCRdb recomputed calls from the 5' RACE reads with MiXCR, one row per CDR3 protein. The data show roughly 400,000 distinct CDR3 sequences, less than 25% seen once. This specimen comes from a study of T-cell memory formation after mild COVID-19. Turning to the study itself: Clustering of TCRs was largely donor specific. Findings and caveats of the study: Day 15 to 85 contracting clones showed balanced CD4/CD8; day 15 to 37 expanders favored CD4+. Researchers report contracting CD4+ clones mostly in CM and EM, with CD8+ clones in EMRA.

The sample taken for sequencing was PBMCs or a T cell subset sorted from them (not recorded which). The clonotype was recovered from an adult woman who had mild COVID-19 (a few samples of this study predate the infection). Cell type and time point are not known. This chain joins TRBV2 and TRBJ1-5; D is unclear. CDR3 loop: CASKLAANSNQPQHF. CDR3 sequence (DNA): TGTGCCAGCAAACTAGCGGCAAATAGCAATCAGCCCCAGCATTTT.